Below, one T cell receptor (beta chain) is given with its context. Antigen specificity is unknown. The sample originates from a study of cytomegalovirus exposure and HLA in healthy donors. Germline lookup yields CDR1 MNHEY and CDR2 SMNVEV (reference sequence). Trimming cost V 4 bases and J 0 bases, with 4 bases left between them. The length of the CDR3 is 12 residues. Primers: 60 Vbeta forward and 13 Jbeta reverse. Repertoires were generated with immunoSEQ multiplex PCR, while TCRdb's copy carries only in-frame clones and drops some. The top ten hold about 2% of the sample, which has some 120,000 clones, around three quarters seen once. Findings of the study overall: An apparent linkage of common viral pathogens to several of the most significant clusters emerged in a later analysis.

Donors in the study were healthy people who gave bone marrow. This sequence joins TRBV27 and TRBJ2-7; unclear D gene. The sequencing sample was made of PBMCs. The TCR sequence derives from a young man in good health and CMV-seronegative. CDR3 sequence: CASSSVSYEQYF. DNA of the CDR3: TGTGCCAGCAGTTCCGTCTCCTACGAGCAGTACTTC.